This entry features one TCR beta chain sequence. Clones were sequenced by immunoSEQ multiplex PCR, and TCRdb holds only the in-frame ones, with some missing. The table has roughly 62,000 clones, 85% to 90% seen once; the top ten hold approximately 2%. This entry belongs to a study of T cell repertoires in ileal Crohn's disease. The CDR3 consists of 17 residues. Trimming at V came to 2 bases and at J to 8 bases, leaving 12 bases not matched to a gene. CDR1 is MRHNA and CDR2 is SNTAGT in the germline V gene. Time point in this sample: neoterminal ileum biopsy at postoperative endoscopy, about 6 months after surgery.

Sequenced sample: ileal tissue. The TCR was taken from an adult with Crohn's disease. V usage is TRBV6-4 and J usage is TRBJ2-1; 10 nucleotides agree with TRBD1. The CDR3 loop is CASSDHAPGQGSDEQFF. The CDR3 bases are TGTGCCAGCAGTGACCACGCCCCGGGACAGGGGAGCGATGAGCAGTTCTTC.